This TCR beta chain was retrieved from a study of shared clonotypes between healthy human individuals. General observations from the study: Sampling covered blood only; tissue repertoires likely differ.

This table comes from immunoSEQ multiplex PCR, and its TCRdb copy is limited to in-frame clones, with some not included. In the table there are around 2.5 million clones, 93% of which are singletons. Germline CDR1 is SGHAT and CDR2 is FQNNGV. V dropped 5 bases and J dropped 8 bases, with 7 bases sitting between them. The CDR3 runs 11 residues. As for this clone: Its specificity is unknown.

The receptor comes from a man younger than 35 in good health. Some clones in this sample may be carry-over from other donors' samples. The sample was naive CD4+ T cells from PBMCs. Subset noted: CD45RA+ positively selected. The chain uses TRBV11-2 and TRBJ2-1; no clear D. CDR3 region: CASSLDHEQFF. The CDR3 nucleotides read TGTGCCAGCAGCCTCGACCATGAGCAGTTCTTC.